The 6 T cell receptor beta chains listed next were all sequenced from one sample in a study of cytomegalovirus exposure and HLA in healthy donors. It was with 60 Vbeta and 13 Jbeta primers that the PCR ran. Data came from immunoSEQ multiplex PCR; TCRdb stores just in-frame clones and leaves some out. The sample yields about 140,000 clones, roughly 80% seen once. Input material: PBMCs. These receptors came from a man under 40 in good health and CMV-seronegative.

The V call is TRBV28, the J call TRBJ2-7; 11 bases fit TRBD2. Germline V CDR1 and CDR2: MDHEN, SYDVKM. The length of the CDR3 is 14 residues. V trimming: 2 bases; J trimming: 3 bases; junction bases outside the gene matches: 0. The CDR3 nucleotides are TGTGCCAGCAGTTTAGGGACTAGCGGCTACGAGCAGTACTTC. This sequence encodes CASSLGTSGYEQYF.

This chain links TRBV5-1 with TRBJ1-3; 7 bases are shared with TRBD1. The CDR3 length is 14 residues. Germline V gene data show CDR1 as SGHRS and CDR2 as YFSETQ. V gave up 1 base and J gave up 2 bases; unmatched junction bases: 0. The CDR3 DNA is TGCGCCAGCAGCTTGACAGGGGCTGGAAACACCATATATTTT. Protein product: CASSLTGAGNTIYF. Looking up the rest from reference TRBV5-1 and TRBJ1-3 gives the full variable domain: KAGVTQTPRYLIKTRGQQVTLSCSPISGHRSVSWYQQTPGQGLQFLFEYFSETQRNKGNFPGRFSGRQFSNSRSEMNVSTLELGDSALYLCASSLTGAGNTIYFGEGSWLTVV.

This clone occurred a few times. This chain's CDR3 is CASSYNRNTEAFF. The CDR3 DNA follows: TGTGCCAGCAGTTACAACAGGAACACTGAAGCTTTCTTT. The V gene is TRBV6-5, the J gene TRBJ1-1, with D unclear. The germline V gene encodes CDR1 MNHEY and CDR2 SVGAGI. V was clipped by 2 bases and J by 1 base, with 5 bases between them. The CDR3 sequence is 13 residues long.

This chain uses TRBV2 with TRBJ2-1; 12 bases match TRBD2. The trim removed 4 bases at V and 7 bases at J, leaving 2 bases unmatched. Germline values: CDR1 SNHLY, CDR2 FYNNEI. This CDR3 is 14 amino acids long. The CDR3 DNA sequence: TGTGCCAGCAGTGCTAGCGGGAGGGCGAATGAGCAGTTCTTC. It is translated as CASSASGRANEQFF.

The rearrangement uses TRBV7-6 and TRBJ2-3; 12 positions match TRBD2. This CDR3 has 19 amino acids. V gave up 5 bases and J gave up 5 bases; unmatched junction bases: 17. Germline V gene sequence: CDR1 SGHVS, CDR2 FNYEAQ. The CDR3 reads CASSPKTSGSRNGGDTQYF. The CDR3 nucleotides are TGTGCCAGCAGCCCAAAGACTAGCGGGAGTAGGAATGGTGGAGATACGCAGTATTTT.

V usage is TRBV30 and J usage is TRBJ2-1; the D is unclear. Germline V gene lookup returns CDR1 GTSNPN and CDR2 SVGIG (reference sequence). V was pared by 2 bases and J by 5 bases, with 10 bases between. This CDR3 spans 13 amino acids. The CDR3: CAWSLNRNNEQFF. For the CDR3, the DNA is TGTGCCTGGAGTTTGAACAGAAACAATGAGCAGTTCTTC.